The clone carrying this TCR beta chain was seen once. The source of the sample is a study of radiotherapy plus CTLA-4 blockade in lung cancer. Deletions cut 0 bases from V and 0 bases from J, with 6 bases between. The germline CDR1 and CDR2 sequences are LNHDA and SQIVND (reference sequence). The CDR3 totals 15 residues. Measured with immunoSEQ multiplex PCR; TCRdb has only the in-frame clones, and not every one. In the table there are 130,000 or so clones, more than 80% of which are singletons. The sequencing here drew on peripheral blood, taken from a patient treated with radiotherapy plus ipilimumab. The V and J genes are TRBV19 and TRBJ1-5; possible D gene TRBD1, 5 bases. The receptor was derived from a human donor with non-small cell lung cancer that progressed on radiotherapy plus ipilimumab. The CDR3 DNA reads as TGTGCCAGTAGTATAGATGGGGGTAGCAATCAGCCCCAGCATTTT. Its protein product is CASSIDGGSNQPQHF.